This paragraph covers one TCR beta chain sequence. The antigen remains unidentified. The PCR ran on 60 Vbeta and 13 Jbeta primers. Libraries were prepared by immunoSEQ multiplex PCR; TCRdb keeps only in-frame clonotypes and omits some of them. Here the sample spans over 70,000 clones, approximately 63% being singletons. The sample originates from a study of cytomegalovirus exposure and HLA in healthy donors. Study-wide points: Later, TCR association rates were found to vary by HLA locus, highest for DRB1 and lowest for HLA-C. The likely explanation for a cluster of highly shared sequence variants was sequencing artifact. After further analysis at a later stage, under 20,000 TCR beta sequences were associated with HLA alleles at 0.05 false discovery rate.

The CDR3 runs 13 residues. The V and J ends lost 8 bases and 1 base respectively, with 11 bases between them. In germline, CDR1 is KGHSH, CDR2 LQKENI. This sequence originates from a woman in her forties or fifties in good health and CMV-seropositive. The material sequenced was PBMCs. The chain links TRBV18 to TRBJ2-5; D not certain. CDR3 residues: CASARLSQETQYF. The CDR3 DNA is TGTGCCAGCGCCCGACTGAGCCAAGAGACCCAGTACTTC.